Below, 20 T cell receptor beta chains from the same sample are listed, as sequenced in a study of cytomegalovirus exposure and HLA in healthy donors. This table comes from immunoSEQ multiplex PCR, and its TCRdb copy is limited to in-frame clones, with some not included. Of more than 110,000 clones listed, around 85% are singletons. Sequenced material: PBMCs. These receptors came from a man aged 18 to 30 in good health and CMV-seronegative.

The chain has TRBV29-1 and TRBJ2-7; 7 positions match TRBD2. Trimming took 4 bases from V and 7 from J; bases not matched to a gene: 7. The CDR3 consists of 12 residues. In germline, CDR1 is SQVTM, CDR2 ANQGSEA. CDR3 protein: CSVGRAGGEQYF. In nucleotides, the CDR3 is TGCAGCGTTGGGCGTGCCGGGGGGGAGCAGTACTTC.

CDR3 residues: CASRLDTNNSPLHF. The DNA of the CDR3 is TGCGCCAGCAGGTTGGACACAAATAATTCACCCCTCCACTTT. The rearrangement links TRBV4-1 to TRBJ1-6, with D perhaps matching TRBD1 (5 bases). CDR3 size: 14 residues. CDR1 is MGHRA, CDR2 YSYEKL, per germline. The V end lost 6 bases, the J end lost 5 bases, and 11 bases lay between the germline ends.

CDR3 region: CASILAGEGGDTQYF. In DNA form, the CDR3 reads TGTGCCAGCATACTAGCGGGGGAGGGGGGAGATACGCAGTATTTT. The chain links TRBV28 to TRBJ2-3; 11 bases fit TRBD2. Germline CDR1 and CDR2: MDHEN and SYDVKM. CDR3 size: 15 residues. Unmatched junction bases numbered 8, after V lost 7 bases and J lost 5 bases.

The J gene is TRBJ2-1, the V gene TRBV25-1, with 14 nucleotides matching TRBD2. The junction had 3 bases not matched to a gene; V was cut back by 6 bases and J by 2 bases. The CDR3 has 16 residues. The germline CDR1 and CDR2 sequences are MGHDK and SYGVNS. The CDR3 region is CASRTGLAGAYNEQFF. The CDR3 DNA follows: TGTGCCAGCAGGACGGGACTAGCGGGAGCCTACAATGAGCAGTTCTTC.

This chain uses TRBV27 with TRBJ2-1, with 9 bases aligning to TRBD2. The V segment lost 5 bases and the J segment 4 bases; nucleotides outside the gene matches: 6. The CDR3 length is 15 residues. CDR1 is MNHEY and CDR2 is SMNVEV in the germline V gene (reference sequence). The CDR3 DNA reads TGTGCCAGCAGTGCCCGGGCGGGAGGGTACAATGAGCAGTTCTTC. Translated, it gives CASSARAGGYNEQFF.

The V gene is TRBV18, the J gene TRBJ2-7; 7 bases line up with TRBD2. Germline lookup yields CDR1 KGHSH and CDR2 LQKENI. V was clipped by 0 bases and J by 4 bases; unmatched bases: 6. CDR3 size: 15 residues. Here the CDR3 reads CASSPPRASGYEQYF. CDR3 coding DNA: TGTGCCAGCTCACCACCCCGTGCTAGCGGTTACGAGCAGTACTTC.

This chain links TRBV11-2 with TRBJ1-1, with a possible D match to TRBD1 (5 bases). With 0 bases removed from V and 1 base from J, the gap between germline ends came to 9 bases. The CDR3 has 15 residues. The germline V gene encodes CDR1 SGHAT and CDR2 FQNNGV. CDR3 bases: TGTGCCAGCAGCTTAGAGTTCCAGGGGAACACTGAAGCTTTCTTT. This gives the protein CASSLEFQGNTEAFF.

This chain joins TRBV9 and TRBJ2-5; 9 positions match TRBD2. There are 17 residues in the CDR3. V shed 0 bases and J 5 bases; nucleotides not matched to a gene: 11. Germline CDR1 SGDLS, CDR2 YYNGEE. Written as DNA, the CDR3 is TGTGCCAGCAGCGTAGCTGGGAGCAGCGGGGGGATCGAGACCCAGTACTTC. It is translated as CASSVAGSSGGIETQYF.

The rearrangement links TRBV6-5 to TRBJ2-7, with D perhaps matching TRBD2 (6 bases). V was shortened by 8 bases and J by 6 bases, with 11 bases between the two germline ends. The germline V gene encodes CDR1 MNHEY and CDR2 SVGAGI. This CDR3 comprises 11 residues. CDR3 DNA: TGTGCCAGCGGGGGGATGCTCGAGCAGTACTTC. It translates to CASGGMLEQYF.

V is TRBV6-1 and J is TRBJ2-7; perhaps TRBD1 as D (5 bases). Germline loops: CDR1 MNHNS, CDR2 SASEGT. The CDR3 consists of 12 residues. Deletions cut 5 bases from V and 3 bases from J, with 8 bases between. The CDR3 sequence is CASSPQDYEQYF. Here the CDR3 DNA reads TGTGCCAGCAGTCCACAGGACTACGAGCAGTACTTC.

This sequence joins TRBV6-5 and TRBJ1-1; D perhaps matches TRBD1 (5 bases). The CDR3 contains 15 residues. Per germline, CDR1 MNHEY and CDR2 SVGAGI. V dropped 2 bases and J dropped 3 bases, with 13 bases sitting between them. The CDR3 region has the DNA TGTGCCAGCAGTTACCGACAGTCGATCTACACTGAAGCTTTCTTT. Translated, it gives CASSYRQSIYTEAFF.

The chain is built from TRBV29-1 and TRBJ2-1; 11 nucleotides match TRBD2. Germline CDR1 is SQVTM and CDR2 is ANQGSEA. The CDR3 loop spans 20 amino acids. V gave up 2 bases and J gave up 1 base; unmatched junction bases: 16. This chain's CDR3 is CSVELAGGRILLGSYNEQFF. The CDR3 DNA reads TGCAGCGTTGAACTAGCGGGGGGACGTATTCTCCTAGGGTCCTACAATGAGCAGTTCTTC.

The chain has TRBV4-3 and TRBJ2-1; 13 bases are a match to TRBD2. The ends lost 4 bases at V and 8 bases at J; junction bases unmatched: 5. Germline-derived CDR1 and CDR2 are LGHNA and YSLEER. The CDR3 length is 15 residues. DNA of the CDR3: TGCGCCAGCAGCCCCGGACTAGCGGGAGACGATGAGCAGTTCTTC. Its protein product is CASSPGLAGDDEQFF.

This clone was observed a handful of times. The gene calls are TRBV2 and TRBJ2-2; TRBD2 agrees at 10 bases. The germline CDR1 and CDR2 sequences are SNHLY and FYNNEI. The CDR3 totals 15 residues. V trimming: 7 bases; J trimming: 5 bases; junction bases outside the gene matches: 7. CDR3 loop: CASNSGAGGTGELFF. The CDR3 DNA reads as TGTGCCAGCAACTCAGGAGCGGGGGGGACCGGGGAGCTGTTTTTT.

J is TRBJ2-7 and V is TRBV6-5; TRBD2 matches at 7 bases. With V trimmed by 7 bases and J by 0 bases, 3 bases remained unmatched. This CDR3 contains 13 residues. Per the germline V gene, CDR1 is MNHEY and CDR2 is SVGAGI. The chain's CDR3 is CASNGGSSYEQYF. In nucleotides, the CDR3 is TGTGCCAGCAATGGCGGGAGCTCCTACGAGCAGTACTTC.

This clone has only one observation. V is TRBV6-1 and J is TRBJ1-3; D possibly corresponds to TRBD1 (6 bases). Deletions cut 6 bases from V and 0 bases from J, with 12 bases between. There are 15 residues in the CDR3. Germline CDR1 MNHNS, CDR2 SASEGT. The CDR3 coding sequence is TGTGCCAGCAGGGCCCTGGACAGCTCTGGAAACACCATATATTTT. Translated: CASRALDSSGNTIYF.

The V and J genes are TRBV15 and TRBJ1-2, with TRBD1 matching over 7 bases. Trimming removed 6 bases from V and 8 bases from J; junction bases left unmatched: 12. CDR1 and CDR2 (germline): LNHNV, YYDKDF (reference sequence). The length of the CDR3 is 14 residues. CDR3 protein: CATRPQGLEYGYTF. DNA of the CDR3: TGTGCCACCAGACCACAGGGGTTGGAATACGGCTACACCTTC. The variable domain in full, completed from reference TRBV15 and TRBJ1-2, reads DAMVIQNPRYQVTQFGKPVTLSCSQTLNHNVMYWYQQKSSQAPKLLFHYYDKDFNNEADTPDNFQSRRPNTSFCFLDIRSPGLGDTAMYLCATRPQGLEYGYTFGSGTRLTVV.

The chain couples TRBV6-5 to TRBJ1-1, with 8 bases identical to TRBD1. The CDR3 extends over 15 amino acids. The trim removed 5 bases at V and 1 base at J, leaving 6 bases unmatched. Germline values: CDR1 MNHEY, CDR2 SVGAGI. The CDR3 spells CASSPQTGANTEAFF. CDR3 in DNA: TGTGCCAGCAGTCCACAGACAGGGGCGAACACTGAAGCTTTCTTT.

The chain recombines TRBV27 with TRBJ2-1, with D possibly matching TRBD2 (6 bases). This CDR3 is 15 amino acids long. Trimming cost V 0 bases and J 11 bases, with 17 bases left between them. CDR1 and CDR2 from the germline V gene are MNHEY and SMNVEV (reference sequence). The CDR3 loop reads CASSLSGGTATQQFF. The CDR3 region has the DNA TGTGCCAGCAGTTTATCGGGGGGAACGGCGACTCAGCAGTTCTTC.

The V call is TRBV14, the J call TRBJ2-3; D might be TRBD2 (5 bases). The CDR3 is 12 residues long. CDR1 SGHDN and CDR2 FVKESK come from the germline V gene. V was cut by 8 bases and J by 3 bases, with 9 bases left in between. CDR3 sequence: CASGPGTDTQYF. CDR3 DNA: TGTGCCAGCGGTCCGGGAACAGATACGCAGTATTTT.